Shown below are 30 T cell receptor beta chains from a single sample sequenced in a study of glioma-infiltrating T cells after dendritic cell vaccination. Assay used: immunoSEQ multiplex PCR; TCRdb lists only in-frame clones, some missing. The profile shows just over 95,000 clones, 79% of them singletons. Here the sequenced sample was blood, taken before dendritic cell vaccination. The origin of the receptors is a human donor with glioblastoma.

This clone appeared once. The chain links TRBV20-1 to TRBJ1-4; D is undetermined. The V gene's germline CDR1 is DFQATT and CDR2 SNEGSKA (reference sequence). There are 11 residues in the CDR3. The V gene lost 2 bases and the J gene lost 8 bases, with 6 bases spanning the gap. The CDR3 loop is CSARRGEKLFF. In DNA, the CDR3 is TGCAGTGCTAGAAGAGGGGAAAAACTGTTTTTT.

The chain uses TRBV19 and TRBJ2-7; 10 positions match TRBD2. The CDR3 runs 15 residues. The V gene end was trimmed by 5 bases and the J gene end by 2 bases; junction bases not matched to a gene: 6. Germline CDR1 LNHDA, CDR2 SQIVND (reference sequence). Here the CDR3 reads CASSPLAGVTYEQYF. CDR3 DNA sequence: TGTGCCAGTAGTCCCCTAGCGGGGGTCACCTACGAGCAGTACTTC.

The rearrangement uses TRBV5-1 and TRBJ1-2; D unclear. This CDR3 is built from 15 residues. The germline V gene has CDR1 SGHRS and CDR2 YFSETQ. V was shortened by 3 bases and J by 3 bases, with 15 bases between the two germline ends. CDR3 sequence reads: CASSSRTGFYYGYTF. The CDR3 DNA sequence: TGCGCCAGCAGCTCCCGAACGGGGTTTTACTATGGCTACACCTTC.

The chain combines TRBV25-1 with TRBJ1-2, with TRBD1 matching 7 bases. Germline assignment: CDR1 MGHDK and CDR2 SYGVNS. V shed 3 bases and J 0 bases; nucleotides not matched to a gene: 4. This CDR3 has 15 residues. Here the CDR3 reads CASSDPDRPNYGYTF. In DNA, the CDR3 is TGTGCCAGCAGTGACCCGGACAGGCCTAACTATGGCTACACCTTC.

The chain joins TRBV2 to TRBJ2-7, with a tentative D call TRBD2 (5 bases). This CDR3 spans 14 amino acids. With 7 bases removed from V and 3 bases from J, the gap between germline ends came to 16 bases. In germline, CDR1 is SNHLY, CDR2 FYNNEI. This CDR3 is CASTAGYRRYEQYF. In nucleotides, the CDR3 is TGTGCCAGCACGGCGGGCTATCGTCGCTACGAGCAGTACTTC.

This chain connects TRBV7-8 to TRBJ1-2; 12 bases align to TRBD1. CDR1 and CDR2 (germline): SGHVS, FQNEAQ. Trimming removed 5 bases from V and 1 base from J; junction bases left unmatched: 8. This CDR3 comprises 17 residues. The chain's CDR3 is CASSRGTGGAGNYGYTF. The DNA for the CDR3 is TGTGCCAGCAGCCGAGGGACAGGGGGCGCGGGTAACTATGGCTACACCTTC.

The CDR3 DNA reads as TGTGCCATCAGTGACAGGGGACCCTCCTATAATTCACCCCTCCACTTT. The encoded protein is CAISDRGPSYNSPLHF. The chain employs TRBV10-3 and TRBJ1-6, with D maybe TRBD1 (6 bases). Germline CDR1 reads ENHRY; CDR2 reads SYGVKD. The CDR3 spans 16 residues. V lost 3 bases and J lost 0, with 9 bases in between.

The rearrangement links TRBV11-3 to TRBJ2-3, with 10 bases matching TRBD2. The CDR3 sequence is 18 residues long. Germline CDR1 is SGHNT and CDR2 is YENEEA. The V and J ends lost 2 bases and 3 bases, in that order; junction bases with no gene match: 11. CDR3 amino acids: CASSLFSSGSGSTDTQYF. The CDR3 DNA sequence: TGTGCCAGCAGCTTATTCTCTAGCGGGAGTGGTTCAACAGATACGCAGTATTTT.

V and J are TRBV6-5 and TRBJ1-1; TRBD1 matches at 9 bases. Germline loops: CDR1 MNHEY, CDR2 SVGAGI. J was trimmed by 5 bases and V by 4 bases; bases with no gene match: 8. The CDR3 runs to 15 residues. The CDR3 DNA reads as TGTGCCAGCAGTTCCGGGACAGGGTGGGGGACTGAAGCTTTCTTT. This codes for CASSSGTGWGTEAFF.

This clone was counted a few times. The gene calls are TRBV7-6 and TRBJ2-5; 7 bases map to TRBD2. This CDR3 comprises 15 residues. Germline V gives CDR1 SGHVS, CDR2 FNYEAQ. Germline trimming cut 2 bases from V and 1 base from J; bases unmatched to any gene: 4. Here the CDR3 reads CASSLSGRAQETQYF. CDR3 DNA: TGTGCCAGCAGCTTAAGTGGGAGGGCCCAAGAGACCCAGTACTTC.

The J gene is TRBJ1-1, the V gene TRBV6-5; 7 nucleotides line up with TRBD1. Germline loops: CDR1 MNHEY, CDR2 SVGAGI. The V segment lost 2 bases and the J segment 3 bases; nucleotides outside the gene matches: 6. The CDR3 runs 15 residues. Written as DNA, the CDR3 is TGTGCCAGCAGTTACGTAGGGGGCTCCGACACTGAAGCTTTCTTT. Its translation is CASSYVGGSDTEAFF.

This clone was detected only a few times. The rearrangement links TRBV7-3 to TRBJ2-1; 7 bases are shared with TRBD2. From germline, CDR1 is SGHTA and CDR2 FQGTGA. The junction had 6 bases not matched to a gene; V was cut back by 2 bases and J by 5 bases. This CDR3 is 15 amino acids long. DNA of the CDR3: TGTGCCAGCAGCTTAGGGGGGAGGGTTCACAATGAGCAGTTCTTC. Translation gives CASSLGGRVHNEQFF.

The CDR3: CASSLPGLTSGANVLTF. The CDR3 DNA reads as TGTGCCAGCAGCTTGCCGGGACTCACCTCTGGGGCCAACGTCCTGACTTTC. The rearrangement joins TRBV5-4 to TRBJ2-6; D may be TRBD2 (6 bases). From germline, CDR1 is SGHNT and CDR2 YYREEE (reference sequence). With 1 base removed from V and 0 bases from J, the gap between germline ends came to 11 bases. CDR3 size: 17 residues.

This clone was found once. The chain combines TRBV7-3 with TRBJ2-1, with 12 bases lining up with TRBD2. The V gene's germline CDR1 is SGHTA and CDR2 FQGTGA. The CDR3 is 13 residues long. With 5 bases clipped from V and 10 bases from J, the junction kept 3 bases outside the gene matches. CDR3 coding DNA: TGTGCCAGCAGCCCCGGGACTAGCGGGGAGCAGTTCTTC. Protein product: CASSPGTSGEQFF.

The genes are TRBV12-5 and TRBJ2-1, with 7 nucleotides matching TRBD2. The CDR3 consists of 14 residues. After removal of 5 bases from V and 15 bases from J, the junction contained 16 bases not matched to a gene. In germline, CDR1 is LGHNT, CDR2 FRNRAP. The CDR3 DNA is TGTGCTAGTGGTCCCGCCTTGGGGGAGGGCCCGGTGTTCTTC. This sequence encodes CASGPALGEGPVFF.

The chain combines TRBV27 with TRBJ1-4; D remains ambiguous. This CDR3 is 13 amino acids long. Trimming removed 6 bases from V and 2 bases from J, with 7 bases in between. Germline V gene sequence: CDR1 MNHEY, CDR2 SMNVEV (reference sequence). In DNA, the CDR3 is TGTGCCAGCAGGAGGAGGACTAATGAAAAACTGTTTTTT. Encoded protein: CASRRRTNEKLFF.

The chain combines TRBV29-1 with TRBJ1-1; TRBD1 matches 7 bases. Germline V gene data show CDR1 as SQVTM and CDR2 as ANQGSEA. This CDR3 has 13 residues. The junction had 8 bases not matched to a gene; V was cut back by 7 bases and J by 3 bases. The CDR3 DNA is TGCAGCGGGGGGGACAGTACGTACACTGAAGCTTTCTTT. This encodes CSGGDSTYTEAFF.

This rearrangement joins TRBV25-1 to TRBJ2-5, with D unclear. The end of the DNA fits TRBJ2-7 better, so the J call may be wrong. This CDR3 contains 16 residues. Germline assignment: CDR1 MGHDK and CDR2 SYGVNS. In DNA form, the CDR3 reads TGTGCCAGCCCGGTCAGAGGCCGAGACGTTTCCTACGAGCAGTACTTC. Translated, it gives CASPVRGRDVSYEQYF.

This chain links TRBV2 with TRBJ2-3; D is perhaps TRBD1 (5 bases). Trimming stripped 8 bases from V and 13 bases from J, with 13 bases between. The CDR3 loop spans 10 amino acids. Germline values: CDR1 SNHLY, CDR2 FYNNEI. Here the CDR3 DNA reads TGTGCCAGCTTTTCCAGGGTAGAGTATTTT. It is translated as CASFSRVEYF.

The rearrangement joins TRBV27 to TRBJ1-1; D possibly corresponds to TRBD1 (5 bases). Deletions cut 0 bases from V and 6 bases from J, with 8 bases between. The CDR3 totals 13 residues. CDR1 MNHEY and CDR2 SMNVEV come from the germline V gene (reference sequence). The CDR3 here is CASSLSGGAEAFF. The CDR3 nucleotides read TGTGCCAGCAGTTTATCGGGGGGGGCTGAAGCTTTCTTT.

The genes are TRBV10-3 and TRBJ2-3; the match to TRBD2 covers 10 bases. The J segment lost 3 bases and the V segment lost 3 bases, leaving 9 bases of the junction unmatched. This CDR3 comprises 17 residues. Germline V lookup: CDR1 ENHRY, CDR2 SYGVKD. The CDR3 sequence: CAISERAGGPRTDTQYF. The CDR3 nucleotides read TGTGCCATCAGTGAACGAGCGGGGGGGCCTAGAACAGATACGCAGTATTTT.

This clone came up a few times. The chain joins TRBV5-6 to TRBJ2-2; 8 bases fit TRBD1. The CDR3 consists of 14 residues. CDR1 and CDR2 (germline): SGHDT, YYEEEE. The trim removed 3 bases at V and 5 bases at J, leaving 3 bases unmatched. Here the CDR3 DNA reads TGTGCCAGCAGCTGGACAGGGAGGACCGGGGAGCTGTTTTTT. Its protein product is CASSWTGRTGELFF.

With respect to this clone: Germline is not matched at one junction end, which may reflect a read error. The DNA of the CDR3 is TGTGCCAGCAGCGCCACCCACTATAGCAATCAGCTCCAGCATTTT. This translates into CASSATHYSNQLQHF. This chain joins TRBV9 and TRBJ1-5, with unresolved D. The CDR3 has 15 residues. The germline CDR1 and CDR2 sequences are SGDLS and YYNGEE.

The chain links TRBV6-1 to TRBJ2-7; a possible D gene is TRBD2 (5 bases). Germline CDR1 MNHNS, CDR2 SASEGT. The CDR3 runs to 15 residues. V was pared by 1 base and J by 3 bases, with 13 bases between. Here the CDR3 reads CASSEGDSAYYEQYF. CDR3 bases: TGTGCCAGCAGTGAAGGGGATAGCGCCTACTACGAGCAGTACTTC.

J is TRBJ2-2 and V is TRBV5-1, with 9 bases fitting TRBD2. V shed 4 bases, J shed 6 bases, and the junction held 13 bases outside the gene matches. Per the germline V gene, CDR1 is SGHRS and CDR2 is YFSETQ. The CDR3 is made up of 17 amino acids. CDR3 in amino acids: CASSPLSTSGWSGELFF. The CDR3 bases are TGCGCCAGCAGCCCACTGAGTACTAGCGGGTGGTCCGGGGAGCTGTTTTTT.

V gene TRBV6-1 combines with J gene TRBJ2-5; perhaps TRBD2 as D (6 bases). This CDR3 is built from 16 residues. V shed 1 base and J shed 7 bases, with 19 bases lying between them. Germline V CDR1 and CDR2: MNHNS, SASEGT. This CDR3 is CASSEGKGRAGGTQYF. The CDR3 bases are TGTGCCAGCAGTGAAGGAAAGGGGCGCGCCGGGGGGACCCAGTACTTC.

This clone turned up a few times. This chain connects TRBV27 to TRBJ2-1, with D possibly being TRBD1 (5 bases). CDR1 is MNHEY and CDR2 is SMNVEV in the germline V gene (reference sequence). The CDR3 runs 13 residues. The V gene lost 0 bases and the J gene lost 7 bases, with 7 bases spanning the gap. The CDR3 is CASSLSPGNEQFF. CDR3 in DNA: TGTGCCAGCAGTTTATCGCCAGGGAATGAGCAGTTCTTC.

The table lists this clone with a few counts. V gene TRBV28 combines with J gene TRBJ2-7, with 7 bases that match TRBD1. The CDR3 spans 14 residues. V dropped 5 bases and J dropped 4; count of bases not matched to a gene: 8. Germline CDR1 reads MDHEN; CDR2 reads SYDVKM. In nucleotides, the CDR3 is TGTGCCAGCAGTCCTCCGGGACAGATATACGAGCAGTACTTC. Protein sequence: CASSPPGQIYEQYF.

The V gene is TRBV5-8, the J gene TRBJ1-4; maybe TRBD1 (5 bases). The V gene's germline CDR1 is SGHTS and CDR2 YDEGEE. Trimming left V 4 bases short and J 5 bases short, with 15 bases between. This CDR3 has 15 residues. The CDR3 loop reads CASSRIGEGNEKLFF. The CDR3 bases are TGTGCCAGCAGCCGGATAGGGGAGGGAAATGAAAAACTGTTTTTT.

The chain recombines TRBV5-1 with TRBJ2-7; TRBD2 is a possible D gene (6 bases). The length of the CDR3 is 14 residues. V was clipped by 5 bases and J by 3 bases, with 15 bases between them. The germline CDR1 and CDR2 sequences are SGHRS and YFSETQ. CDR3 sequence (DNA): TGCGCCAGCAGGCAGAATCCCGGGGGCTACGAGCAGTACTTC. Its translation is CASRQNPGGYEQYF.